Below are 4 T cell receptor beta chains sequenced from a single sample in a study of control samples from healthy donors and cancer patients. Measured with immunoSEQ multiplex PCR; TCRdb has only the in-frame clones, and not every one. The table has about 120,000 clones, approximately 92% seen once. The source material was PBMCs. The receptor source for this set is an older man with head and neck cancer.

The CDR3 DNA reads as TGTGCCAGCAACCCGAGAAACGGGAAACAAGAGACCCAGTACTTC. Its translation: CASNPRNGKQETQYF. The rearrangement joins TRBV3-1 (or the pseudogene TRBV3-2) to TRBJ2-5; tentative D call: TRBD2 (5 bases). This CDR3 region has 15 residues. Germline loops: CDR1 LGHDT, CDR2 YNNKEL (reference sequence). V was cut by 7 bases and J by 2 bases, with 17 bases left in between.

CDR3 sequence: CASSERGPNTEAFF. The DNA for the CDR3 is TGTGCCAGCAGTGAAAGGGGGCCGAACACTGAAGCTTTCTTT. The chain couples TRBV6-1 to TRBJ1-1, with 7 bases aligning to TRBD1. The germline V gene encodes CDR1 MNHNS and CDR2 SASEGT. The length of the CDR3 is 14 residues. V shed 2 bases, J shed 1 base, and the junction held 1 base outside the gene matches.

The V gene is TRBV7-2, the J gene TRBJ2-2, with a weak D call TRBD1 (5 bases). Trimming shortened V by 6 bases and J by 8 bases, and 22 bases separated the two germline ends. This CDR3 contains 16 residues. CDR1 is SGHTA and CDR2 is FQGNSA in the germline V gene. The CDR3 nucleotides read TGTGCCAGCAGTCCAAGGGCAGGGAACGTCGTTGGGGAGCTGTTTTTT. It yields the protein CASSPRAGNVVGELFF.

V and J are TRBV5-1 and TRBJ2-5, with TRBD1 matching over 7 bases. Germline loops: CDR1 SGHRS, CDR2 YFSETQ. This CDR3 comprises 15 residues. Trimming removed 0 bases from V and 2 bases from J; junction bases left unmatched: 4. The CDR3 here is CASSLVGGSQETQYF. In nucleotides, the CDR3 is TGCGCCAGCAGCTTGGTAGGGGGCAGTCAAGAGACCCAGTACTTC.